Each of the 2 T cell receptor beta chains below was sequenced from the same sample in a study of shared clonotypes between healthy human individuals. The repertoire was sequenced with immunoSEQ multiplex PCR; TCRdb's copy has only in-frame clones and lacks some. The table records 600,000 to 750,000 clones, 72% of them present only once. Input material: memory CD4+ T cells sorted from blood. Subset meaning: CD45RA-negative fraction. The receptors were sampled from a woman aged 25 to 39 in good health.

This sequence joins TRBV29-1 and TRBJ2-1; 7 bases agree with TRBD2. V lost 0 bases and J lost 6; bases outside the gene matches: 11. Germline lookup yields CDR1 SQVTM and CDR2 ANQGSEA. This CDR3 comprises 16 residues. The CDR3: CSVEDRGRAIFNEQFF. The DNA of the CDR3 is TGCAGCGTTGAAGATCGAGGGAGGGCCATTTTCAATGAGCAGTTCTTC.

The chain employs TRBV9 and TRBJ1-4, with TRBD1 matching 9 bases. Germline trimming cut 2 bases from V and 7 bases from J; bases unmatched to any gene: 9. Germline values: CDR1 SGDLS, CDR2 YYNGEE. This CDR3 has 16 residues. CDR3 region: CASSVGTGRGAEKLFF. As DNA, the CDR3 is TGTGCCAGCAGCGTTGGGACAGGGAGGGGTGCTGAAAAACTGTTTTTT. Complete variable domain (other parts from reference TRBV9 and TRBJ1-4): DSGVTQTPKHLITATGQRVTLRCSPRSGDLSVYWYQQSLDQGLQFLIQYYNGEERAKGNILERFSAQQFPDLHSELNLSSLELGDSALYFCASSVGTGRGAEKLFFGSGTQLSVL.